Given below is one TCR beta chain in context. The data originate from a study of blood T cells in healthy people across ages. A J-beta primer mix and a sample-barcoded 5' primer were used in a second PCR of about 7 to 12 cycles. TCRdb independently ran MiXCR on the 5' RACE reads; one entry per CDR3 protein. The sample lists roughly 800,000 distinct CDR3 sequences, around 24% occurring once. The CDR3 has 13 residues. Trimming removed 2 bases at V and 8 bases at J, with 9 bases between. A further study also used this sample, focusing on T cells of mothers and their children. That source notes: Relative to unrelated pairs, biologically related mother-child dyads exhibited marginally greater, non-significant overlap.

The TCR sequence derives from a boy younger than 18 in good health. The rearrangement uses TRBV12-3 or TRBV12-4 and TRBJ1-4; D is unclear. The sequenced sample was blood. The CDR3 bases are TGTGCCAGCAGTTTATTTCGGGCGGAAAAACTGTTTTTT. Its protein is CASSLFRAEKLFF.